Listed below are T cell receptor beta chains from one sample, sequenced in a study of blood T cell repertoires in COVID-19. The table came from immunoSEQ multiplex PCR; TCRdb's copy has only in-frame clones and leaves some out. The sample yields 200,000 to 250,000 clones, about nine tenths seen once. Sequencing input: PBMCs or T cells enriched from blood (not recorded which). All receptors come from a man aged 50 or older who had been exposed to COVID-19. Both conserved end residues are part of each CDR3. The order of the fields is clone size, V gene, CDR3 length, J gene, D gene, CDR3 DNA, CDR3 protein. D genes are given only for firm matches. Expanded clones get a size class; other rows say once, few or many, or leave the size out.

clone_size: NA; v_call: TRBV10-3; cdr3_length: 13; j_call: TRBJ1-1; d_call: NA; cdr3_nt: TGTGCCATCAGTGTAGGGGGGAACACTGAAGCTTTCTTT; cdr3_aa: CAISVGGNTEAFF
clone_size: NA; v_call: TRBV2; cdr3_length: 11; j_call: TRBJ2-5; d_call: NA; cdr3_nt: TGTGCCAGCAGTAAGGGGGAGACCCAGTACTTC; cdr3_aa: CASSKGETQYF
clone_size: NA; v_call: TRBV7-6; cdr3_length: 13; j_call: TRBJ2-7; d_call: TRBD1; cdr3_nt: TGTGCCAGCAGCTTAGCCGGGACAGATATGCAATACTTC; cdr3_aa: CASSLAGTDMQYF
clone_size: NA; v_call: TRBV13; cdr3_length: 13; j_call: TRBJ2-3; d_call: NA; cdr3_nt: TGTGCCAGCAGCTTACGCGGAACAGATACGCAGTATTTT; cdr3_aa: CASSLRGTDTQYF
clone_size: NA; v_call: TRBV2; cdr3_length: 13; j_call: TRBJ1-5; d_call: NA; cdr3_nt: TGTGCCAGCAGAACTTATAGCAATCAGCCCCAGCATTTT; cdr3_aa: CASRTYSNQPQHF
clone_size: few; v_call: TRBV20-1; cdr3_length: 11; j_call: TRBJ2-7; d_call: NA; cdr3_nt: TGCAGTGCTAGAATAACCTACGAGCAGTACTTC; cdr3_aa: CSARITYEQYF
clone_size: NA; v_call: TRBV5-8; cdr3_length: 14; j_call: TRBJ1-1; d_call: NA; cdr3_nt: TGTGCCAGCAGCTGGCCTCAGGGAAACACTGAAGCTTTCTTT; cdr3_aa: CASSWPQGNTEAFF
clone_size: NA; v_call: TRBV5-1; cdr3_length: 16; j_call: TRBJ2-5; d_call: TRBD1; cdr3_nt: TGCGCCAGCAGCGCGGTCCCGGGACAGGGGGAAGAGACCCAGTACTTC; cdr3_aa: CASSAVPGQGEETQYF
clone_size: NA; v_call: TRBV9; cdr3_length: 14; j_call: TRBJ1-5; d_call: NA; cdr3_nt: TGTGCCAGCAGCCCGGGAGGGGGAAATCAGCCCCAGCATTTT; cdr3_aa: CASSPGGGNQPQHF
clone_size: NA; v_call: TRBV2; cdr3_length: 12; j_call: TRBJ1-6; d_call: NA; cdr3_nt: TGTGCCAGCAGTTCACAGGTGAATCCCCTCCACTTT; cdr3_aa: CASSSQVNPLHF
clone_size: NA; v_call: TRBV5-8; cdr3_length: 12; j_call: TRBJ1-4; d_call: NA; cdr3_nt: TGTGCCAGCAGCTTGGACGGTGAAAAACTGTTTTTT; cdr3_aa: CASSLDGEKLFF
clone_size: NA; v_call: TRBV28; cdr3_length: 13; j_call: TRBJ2-2; d_call: NA; cdr3_nt: TGTGCCAGCAGTTACAGGAACACCGGGGAGCTGTTTTTT; cdr3_aa: CASSYRNTGELFF
clone_size: NA; v_call: TRBV6-5; cdr3_length: 16; j_call: TRBJ2-7; d_call: TRBD2; cdr3_nt: TGTGCCAGCAGTTACTCCGGGGGGATAGTGTCCTACGAGCAGTACTTC; cdr3_aa: CASSYSGGIVSYEQYF
clone_size: NA; v_call: TRBV4-2; cdr3_length: 20; j_call: TRBJ1-5; d_call: TRBD1; cdr3_nt: TGTGCCAGCAGCCAGCGCCCTCCCGGGACAGGGCTATATAGCAATCAGCCCCAGCATTTT; cdr3_aa: CASSQRPPGTGLYSNQPQHF
clone_size: NA; v_call: TRBV6-5; cdr3_length: 14; j_call: TRBJ2-5; d_call: TRBD2; cdr3_nt: TGTGCCAGCCGACTAGCGGGGGGCAAAGAGACCCAGTACTTC; cdr3_aa: CASRLAGGKETQYF
clone_size: NA; v_call: TRBV7-2; cdr3_length: 15; j_call: TRBJ1-1; d_call: TRBD1; cdr3_nt: TGTGCCAGCAGCCTTGGGACCGGGACAGCCACTGAAGCTTTCTTT; cdr3_aa: CASSLGTGTATEAFF
clone_size: NA; v_call: TRBV30; cdr3_length: 14; j_call: TRBJ2-1; d_call: NA; cdr3_nt: TGTGCCTGGAGTGTAGGAGGTAGCGGAGATCAGCAGTTCTTC; cdr3_aa: CAWSVGGSGDQQFF
clone_size: NA; v_call: TRBV19; cdr3_length: 16; j_call: TRBJ2-3; d_call: TRBD2; cdr3_nt: TGTGCCAGTGGTCCGAGGCTAGCGGGAGGCACAGATACGCAGTATTTT; cdr3_aa: CASGPRLAGGTDTQYF
clone_size: NA; v_call: TRBV7-9; cdr3_length: 14; j_call: TRBJ1-1; d_call: NA; cdr3_nt: TGTGCCAGCAGCTTAGCGGCAGGGGTCACTGAAGCTTTCTTT; cdr3_aa: CASSLAAGVTEAFF
clone_size: NA; v_call: TRBV27; cdr3_length: 15; j_call: TRBJ2-2; d_call: NA; cdr3_nt: TGTGCCAGCAGTTTAAGTGGGCGCTACACCGGGGAGCTGTTTTTT; cdr3_aa: CASSLSGRYTGELFF
clone_size: NA; v_call: TRBV19; cdr3_length: 15; j_call: TRBJ2-1; d_call: TRBD1; cdr3_nt: TGTGCCAGTAGCCTAGGACAGGGGACCTACAATGAGCAGTTCTTC; cdr3_aa: CASSLGQGTYNEQFF
clone_size: NA; v_call: TRBV7-3; cdr3_length: 16; j_call: TRBJ2-2; d_call: TRBD1; cdr3_nt: TGTGCCAGCAGCTTACTCCAGGGGGCGAGTACCGGGGAGCTGTTTTTT; cdr3_aa: CASSLLQGASTGELFF
clone_size: NA; v_call: TRBV10-3; cdr3_length: 12; j_call: TRBJ1-1; d_call: TRBD1; cdr3_nt: TGTGCCATCGGACAGGCCAACACTGAAGCTTTCTTT; cdr3_aa: CAIGQANTEAFF
clone_size: NA; v_call: TRBV5-1; cdr3_length: 17; j_call: TRBJ2-3; d_call: TRBD2; cdr3_nt: TGCGCCAGCAGCCCGGGACTAGCGGGGGGGCCAGGAGATACGCAGTATTTT; cdr3_aa: CASSPGLAGGPGDTQYF
clone_size: NA; v_call: TRBV5-1; cdr3_length: 16; j_call: TRBJ2-3; d_call: TRBD1; cdr3_nt: TGCGCCAGCAGCGTTGGGACAGACTATAGCACAGATACGCAGTATTTT; cdr3_aa: CASSVGTDYSTDTQYF
clone_size: NA; v_call: TRBV5-1; cdr3_length: 16; j_call: TRBJ1-1; d_call: TRBD1; cdr3_nt: TGCGCCAGCAGCTTTACAGGGGGTATAAAGGGAACTGAAGCTTTCTTT; cdr3_aa: CASSFTGGIKGTEAFF
clone_size: NA; v_call: TRBV6-1; cdr3_length: 15; j_call: TRBJ1-6; d_call: NA; cdr3_nt: TGTGCCAGCAGTGAAGTAGGGGGACCCAATTCACCCCTCCACTTT; cdr3_aa: CASSEVGGPNSPLHF
clone_size: NA; v_call: TRBV9; cdr3_length: 16; j_call: TRBJ2-1; d_call: TRBD2; cdr3_nt: TGTGCCAGCAGCGTAGAAGCTACTAGCGGTTACAATGAGCAGTTCTTC; cdr3_aa: CASSVEATSGYNEQFF
clone_size: NA; v_call: TRBV5-4; cdr3_length: 15; j_call: TRBJ2-2; d_call: TRBD1; cdr3_nt: TGTGCCAGCAGCCCCCGTAGGGGGCTGTCCGGGGAGCTGTTTTTT; cdr3_aa: CASSPRRGLSGELFF
clone_size: NA; v_call: TRBV5-1; cdr3_length: 14; j_call: TRBJ1-6; d_call: NA; cdr3_nt: TGCGCCAGCAGCCTGGGGCAGGCTAATTCACCCCTCCACTTT; cdr3_aa: CASSLGQANSPLHF
clone_size: NA; v_call: TRBV11-2; cdr3_length: 14; j_call: TRBJ2-1; d_call: TRBD2; cdr3_nt: TGTGCCAGCAGCTGGACTAGCGGGGTCAATGAGCAGTTCTTC; cdr3_aa: CASSWTSGVNEQFF
clone_size: NA; v_call: TRBV6-2/TRBV6-3; cdr3_length: 16; j_call: TRBJ2-2; d_call: TRBD2; cdr3_nt: TGTGCCAGCAGCCTGGGACTAGCGGCGAACACCGGGGAGCTGTTTTTT; cdr3_aa: CASSLGLAANTGELFF
clone_size: NA; v_call: TRBV2; cdr3_length: 12; j_call: TRBJ1-6; d_call: NA; cdr3_nt: TGTGCCAGCAGTGAAGCGGTCCGGCCCCTCCACTTT; cdr3_aa: CASSEAVRPLHF
clone_size: NA; v_call: TRBV5-8; cdr3_length: 14; j_call: TRBJ1-5; d_call: NA; cdr3_nt: TGTGCCAGCAGCTTGAAGGGGTTGGTGCAGCCCCAGCATTTT; cdr3_aa: CASSLKGLVQPQHF
clone_size: NA; v_call: TRBV27; cdr3_length: 14; j_call: TRBJ2-5; d_call: NA; cdr3_nt: TGTGCCAGCAGTTTACAGGGGACCCAAGAGACCCAGTACTTC; cdr3_aa: CASSLQGTQETQYF
clone_size: NA; v_call: TRBV29-1; cdr3_length: 13; j_call: TRBJ2-1; d_call: TRBD2; cdr3_nt: TGCAGCGTTATGGGACTAGCGGACAATGAGCAGTTCTTC; cdr3_aa: CSVMGLADNEQFF
clone_size: once; v_call: TRBV2; cdr3_length: 13; j_call: TRBJ1-1; d_call: NA; cdr3_nt: TGTGCCAGCAGCCGCCGGGTTTACACTGAAGCTTTCTTT; cdr3_aa: CASSRRVYTEAFF
clone_size: NA; v_call: TRBV7-2; cdr3_length: 14; j_call: TRBJ2-7; d_call: NA; cdr3_nt: TGTGCCAGCAGCTCGGACAGCCACTCCTACGAGCAGTACTTC; cdr3_aa: CASSSDSHSYEQYF
clone_size: NA; v_call: TRBV7-2; cdr3_length: 17; j_call: TRBJ1-5; d_call: NA; cdr3_nt: TGTGCCAGCAGCGACGACATCACGACAATGAGCAATCAGCCCCAGCATTTT; cdr3_aa: CASSDDITTMSNQPQHF
clone_size: NA; v_call: TRBV10-1; cdr3_length: 15; j_call: TRBJ2-7; d_call: NA; cdr3_nt: TGCGCCAGCAGTGCCATTCCCAGGGATTCCTACGAGCAGTACTTC; cdr3_aa: CASSAIPRDSYEQYF
clone_size: NA; v_call: TRBV19; cdr3_length: 13; j_call: TRBJ1-4; d_call: NA; cdr3_nt: TGTGCCAGTAGGGATCCACTACATGAAAAACTGTTTTTT; cdr3_aa: CASRDPLHEKLFF
clone_size: NA; v_call: TRBV28; cdr3_length: 16; j_call: TRBJ2-5; d_call: TRBD1; cdr3_nt: TGTGCCAGCAACGTCCCGGGACAGGGGGGATTAGAGACCCAGTACTTC; cdr3_aa: CASNVPGQGGLETQYF
clone_size: NA; v_call: TRBV5-1; cdr3_length: 13; j_call: TRBJ2-1; d_call: NA; cdr3_nt: TGCGCCAGCAGCCAGGGAAGCGACAATGAGCAGTTCTTC; cdr3_aa: CASSQGSDNEQFF